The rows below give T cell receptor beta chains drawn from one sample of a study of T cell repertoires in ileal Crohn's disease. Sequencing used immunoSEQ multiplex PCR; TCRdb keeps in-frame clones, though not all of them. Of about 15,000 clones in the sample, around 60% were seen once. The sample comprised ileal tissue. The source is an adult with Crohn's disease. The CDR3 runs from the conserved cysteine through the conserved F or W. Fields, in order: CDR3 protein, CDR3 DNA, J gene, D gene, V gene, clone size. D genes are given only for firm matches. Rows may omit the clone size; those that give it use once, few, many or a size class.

CDR3aa: CASSYSDYGYTF; CDR3nt: TGTGCCAGCAGCTACAGTGACTATGGCTACACCTTC; j_gene: TRBJ1-2; d_gene: NA; v_gene: TRBV5-4; abundance: NA
CDR3aa: CASSPDRVTYNEQFF; CDR3nt: TGTGCCAGCTCACCTGACAGGGTGACCTACAATGAGCAGTTCTTC; j_gene: TRBJ2-1; d_gene: TRBD1; v_gene: TRBV18; abundance: few
CDR3aa: CASSLSGTSYEQYF; CDR3nt: TGTGCCAGCAGCTTGAGTGGGACAAGCTACGAGCAGTACTTC; j_gene: TRBJ2-7; d_gene: NA; v_gene: TRBV5-5; abundance: once
CDR3aa: CASSTRTGSTDTQYF; CDR3nt: TGCGCCAGCAGCACCCGGACAGGGAGCACAGATACGCAGTATTTT; j_gene: TRBJ2-3; d_gene: TRBD1; v_gene: TRBV4-1; abundance: few
CDR3aa: CASSLGVNEKLFF; CDR3nt: TGTGCCAGCAGCTTGGGAGTGAATGAAAAACTGTTTTTT; j_gene: TRBJ1-4; d_gene: NA; v_gene: TRBV7-9; abundance: few
CDR3aa: CAISGGREAFF; CDR3nt: TGTGCCATCAGTGGGGGCAGGGAAGCTTTCTTT; j_gene: TRBJ1-1; d_gene: NA; v_gene: TRBV10-3; abundance: NA
CDR3aa: CASGGGAGGRNEQFF; CDR3nt: TGCGCCAGCGGCGGGGGGGCAGGGGGCAGAAATGAGCAGTTCTTC; j_gene: TRBJ2-1; d_gene: NA; v_gene: TRBV5-1; abundance: NA
CDR3aa: CASSVGQGNEKLFF; CDR3nt: TGCGCCAGCAGCGTGGGACAGGGTAATGAAAAACTGTTTTTT; j_gene: TRBJ1-4; d_gene: TRBD1; v_gene: TRBV5-1; abundance: NA
CDR3aa: CASSWRLSSGNTIYF; CDR3nt: TGTGCCAGCAGCTGGCGGCTGAGCTCTGGAAACACCATATATTTT; j_gene: TRBJ1-3; d_gene: NA; v_gene: TRBV7-9; abundance: NA
CDR3aa: CASLNSGNTIYF; CDR3nt: TGTGCCAGCCTTAACTCTGGAAACACCATATATTTT; j_gene: TRBJ1-3; d_gene: NA; v_gene: TRBV28; abundance: medium-sized
CDR3aa: CASSYSWAGQKEAFF; CDR3nt: TGTGCCAGCAGTTACTCATGGGCAGGACAAAAAGAAGCTTTCTTT; j_gene: TRBJ1-1; d_gene: NA; v_gene: TRBV6-5; abundance: once
CDR3aa: CASSLALAGGGYEQFF; CDR3nt: TGCGCCAGCAGCTTGGCACTAGCGGGAGGAGGGTATGAGCAGTTCTTC; j_gene: TRBJ2-1; d_gene: TRBD2; v_gene: TRBV5-1; abundance: NA
CDR3aa: CASGWSGSGTDTQYF; CDR3nt: TGTGCTAGTGGCTGGAGCGGGAGCGGGACAGATACGCAGTATTTT; j_gene: TRBJ2-3; d_gene: TRBD2; v_gene: TRBV12-5; abundance: NA
CDR3aa: CASSPHTGLGGNTIYF; CDR3nt: TGTGCCAGCAGCCCCCATACAGGGCTTGGAGGAAACACCATATATTTT; j_gene: TRBJ1-3; d_gene: NA; v_gene: TRBV9; abundance: few
CDR3aa: CASSSNRLPILYEQYF; CDR3nt: TGTGCCAGCAGTTCTAATCGACTCCCTATCCTTTACGAGCAGTACTTC; j_gene: TRBJ2-7; d_gene: NA; v_gene: TRBV28; abundance: NA
CDR3aa: CASSPGTSGKRPNTGELFF; CDR3nt: TGTGCCAGCAGCCCCGGGACTAGCGGGAAGAGACCGAACACCGGGGAGCTGTTTTTT; j_gene: TRBJ2-2; d_gene: TRBD2; v_gene: TRBV7-2; abundance: NA
CDR3aa: CASSLGTSGRNEQFF; CDR3nt: TGTGCCAGCAGCTTGGGGACTAGCGGCCGCAATGAGCAGTTCTTC; j_gene: TRBJ2-1; d_gene: TRBD2; v_gene: TRBV5-8; abundance: few
CDR3aa: CASRGLAGSTTQYF; CDR3nt: TGTGCCAGCAGGGGACTAGCGGGAAGTACTACGCAGTATTTT; j_gene: TRBJ2-3; d_gene: TRBD2; v_gene: TRBV28; abundance: NA
CDR3aa: CASSQGGIRETQYF; CDR3nt: TGTGCCAGCAGCCAGGGCGGGATTAGGGAGACCCAGTACTTC; j_gene: TRBJ2-5; d_gene: NA; v_gene: TRBV4-2; abundance: NA
CDR3aa: CASSQVSGNTGELFF; CDR3nt: TGTGCCAGCTCACAGGTTAGCGGAAACACCGGGGAGCTGTTTTTT; j_gene: TRBJ2-2; d_gene: NA; v_gene: TRBV18; abundance: NA
CDR3aa: CASSPDIGSRTYNEQFF; CDR3nt: TGTGCCAGCAGCCCAGACATCGGGAGTCGCACCTACAATGAGCAGTTCTTC; j_gene: TRBJ2-1; d_gene: NA; v_gene: TRBV9; abundance: few
CDR3aa: CSVGRGNNEKLFF; CDR3nt: TGCAGCGTTGGCAGAGGGAATAATGAAAAACTGTTTTTT; j_gene: TRBJ1-4; d_gene: NA; v_gene: TRBV29-1; abundance: NA
CDR3aa: CACPTSGDYNEQFF; CDR3nt: TGTGCCTGCCCCACTAGCGGGGACTACAATGAGCAGTTCTTC; j_gene: TRBJ2-1; d_gene: TRBD2; v_gene: TRBV30; abundance: NA
CDR3aa: CASSIRTGPGITDTQYF; CDR3nt: TGTGCCAGCAGCATCCGGACAGGGCCGGGAATTACAGATACGCAGTATTTT; j_gene: TRBJ2-3; d_gene: TRBD1; v_gene: TRBV4-2; abundance: NA
CDR3aa: CASSLARGRGAFF; CDR3nt: TGCGCCAGCAGCTTGGCCAGGGGGCGCGGAGCTTTCTTT; j_gene: TRBJ1-1; d_gene: TRBD1; v_gene: TRBV5-1; abundance: NA
CDR3aa: CASSPLQGRYTF; CDR3nt: TGTGCCAGCAGCCCCCTCCAGGGGCGCTACACCTTC; j_gene: TRBJ1-2; d_gene: NA; v_gene: TRBV28; abundance: NA
CDR3aa: CSVGDTEAFF; CDR3nt: TGCAGCGTCGGGGACACTGAAGCTTTCTTT; j_gene: TRBJ1-1; d_gene: NA; v_gene: TRBV29-1; abundance: few
CDR3aa: CASSPGRRGTYEQYF; CDR3nt: TGTGCCAGCAGCCCTGGGCGGCGGGGAACCTACGAGCAGTACTTC; j_gene: TRBJ2-7; d_gene: NA; v_gene: TRBV6-5; abundance: once
CDR3aa: CSVEEPGGLRYGYTF; CDR3nt: TGCAGCGTTGAAGAGCCAGGGGGCTTAAGATATGGCTACACCTTC; j_gene: TRBJ1-2; d_gene: TRBD1; v_gene: TRBV29-1; abundance: NA
CDR3aa: CASSGTSGRTHEQFF; CDR3nt: TGTGCCAGCAGCGGCACTAGCGGGAGGACCCATGAGCAGTTCTTC; j_gene: TRBJ2-1; d_gene: TRBD2; v_gene: TRBV9; abundance: NA
CDR3aa: CAWSNRGNTIYF; CDR3nt: TGTGCCTGGAGTAACAGGGGGAACACCATATATTTT; j_gene: TRBJ1-3; d_gene: TRBD1; v_gene: TRBV30; abundance: NA
CDR3aa: CASSAGSYGYTF; CDR3nt: TGTGCCAGCAGTGCGGGGAGCTATGGCTACACCTTC; j_gene: TRBJ1-2; d_gene: NA; v_gene: TRBV2; abundance: NA
CDR3aa: CATSRDQGRTGNTIYF; CDR3nt: TGTGCCACCAGCAGAGACCAGGGAAGAACTGGAAACACCATATATTTT; j_gene: TRBJ1-3; d_gene: NA; v_gene: TRBV15; abundance: medium-sized
CDR3aa: CASSLYAGGPRTGELFF; CDR3nt: TGTGCCAGCAGCTTATACGCGGGAGGGCCGAGAACCGGGGAGCTGTTTTTT; j_gene: TRBJ2-2; d_gene: TRBD2; v_gene: TRBV13; abundance: NA
CDR3aa: CASSLEGFANTGELFF; CDR3nt: TGTGCCAGCAGTTTGGAGGGGTTCGCGAACACCGGGGAGCTGTTTTTT; j_gene: TRBJ2-2; d_gene: NA; v_gene: TRBV27; abundance: NA
CDR3aa: CAWRIPDRGPQHF; CDR3nt: TGTGCCTGGAGAATCCCAGACCGCGGGCCCCAGCATTTT; j_gene: TRBJ1-5; d_gene: NA; v_gene: TRBV30; abundance: NA
CDR3aa: CASSSSGSTDTQYF; CDR3nt: TGTGCCAGCAGCTCTAGCGGTAGCACAGATACGCAGTATTTT; j_gene: TRBJ2-3; d_gene: TRBD2; v_gene: TRBV9; abundance: NA
CDR3aa: CASRGQLRTDTQYF; CDR3nt: TGTGCCAGCAGGGGACAGCTGAGAACAGATACGCAGTATTTT; j_gene: TRBJ2-3; d_gene: TRBD1; v_gene: TRBV2; abundance: NA
CDR3aa: CASSQAGRSGEQYF; CDR3nt: TGTGCCAGCTCACAAGCGGGAAGGTCGGGGGAGCAGTACTTC; j_gene: TRBJ2-7; d_gene: TRBD2; v_gene: TRBV18; abundance: NA
CDR3aa: CASSSGQYYGYTF; CDR3nt: TGTGCCAGTAGTTCCGGACAGTACTATGGCTACACCTTC; j_gene: TRBJ1-2; d_gene: NA; v_gene: TRBV19; abundance: NA
CDR3aa: CASSLLAGGTDTQYF; CDR3nt: TGTGCCAGCAGTTTGCTAGCGGGAGGGACAGATACGCAGTATTTT; j_gene: TRBJ2-3; d_gene: TRBD2; v_gene: TRBV6-4; abundance: NA
CDR3aa: CASSFSRGGEAFF; CDR3nt: TGTGCCAGCTCATTTAGCCGAGGGGGTGAAGCTTTCTTT; j_gene: TRBJ1-1; d_gene: NA; v_gene: TRBV18; abundance: few
CDR3aa: CASSPNSNQPQHF; CDR3nt: TGTGCCAGCAGCCCAAATAGCAATCAGCCCCAGCATTTT; j_gene: TRBJ1-5; d_gene: NA; v_gene: TRBV6-1; abundance: NA
CDR3aa: CASRNDRGGTGELFF; CDR3nt: TGTGCCAGCAGGAACGACAGGGGGGGAACCGGGGAGCTGTTTTTT; j_gene: TRBJ2-2; d_gene: TRBD1; v_gene: TRBV27; abundance: medium-sized
CDR3aa: CASSQVTGREGYTF; CDR3nt: TGCGCCAGCAGCCAAGTGACAGGGCGGGAAGGCTACACCTTC; j_gene: TRBJ1-2; d_gene: TRBD1; v_gene: TRBV4-1; abundance: NA